Listed here are 10 T cell receptor beta chains from one sample, sequenced in a study of control samples from healthy donors and cancer patients. Measured with immunoSEQ multiplex PCR; TCRdb has only the in-frame clones, and not every one. The data contain approximately 160,000 clones, 80% to 95% of them singletons. The sequenced material came from blood. These receptors originate from a woman in her forties in good health.

The chain carries TRBV6-5 and TRBJ1-5, with 9 bases fitting TRBD1. The V gene end was trimmed by 5 bases and the J gene end by 7 bases; junction bases not matched to a gene: 3. Per germline, CDR1 MNHEY and CDR2 SVGAGI. This CDR3 is 13 amino acids long. CDR3 sequence reads: CASSTGGEQPQHF. CDR3 bases: TGTGCCAGCAGTACAGGGGGCGAACAGCCCCAGCATTTT.

This chain links TRBV19 with TRBJ2-1, with a weak D call TRBD2 (5 bases). The ends were cut back, 6 bases at V and 0 bases at J, with 18 bases in the middle. The CDR3 has 17 amino acids. CDR1 LNHDA and CDR2 SQIVND come from the germline V gene (reference sequence). The CDR3 DNA follows: TGTGCCAGTAGGAGGGAGCCGGAACGACTCTCCTACAATGAGCAGTTCTTC. This sequence encodes CASRREPERLSYNEQFF.

V gene TRBV4-1 combines with J gene TRBJ2-1; 7 bases align to TRBD1. Germline V gives CDR1 MGHRA, CDR2 YSYEKL. This CDR3 spans 16 amino acids. The junction had 8 bases not matched to a gene; V was cut back by 0 bases and J by 6 bases. CDR3 bases: TGCGCCAGCAGCCAAGAGACGGGACAGCGTTTCAATGAGCAGTTCTTC. It specifies CASSQETGQRFNEQFF.

The V gene is TRBV18, the J gene TRBJ2-7; TRBD1 matches at 8 bases. Per germline, CDR1 KGHSH and CDR2 LQKENI. The CDR3 runs to 15 residues. V was clipped by 3 bases and J by 2 bases; unmatched bases: 6. The CDR3 sequence: CASSPIGQGPYEQYF. In nucleotides, the CDR3 is TGTGCCAGCTCACCGATTGGACAGGGTCCCTACGAGCAGTACTTC.

The rearrangement links TRBV5-1 to TRBJ2-7; D is perhaps TRBD2 (5 bases). This CDR3 contains 14 residues. The germline V gene has CDR1 SGHRS and CDR2 YFSETQ. The V end lost 0 bases, the J end lost 6 bases, and 13 bases lay between the germline ends. The CDR3 DNA sequence: TGCGCCAGCAGCTTGGACGACTACGGCGGCGAGCAGTACTTC. Protein: CASSLDDYGGEQYF.

The V and J genes are TRBV24-1 and TRBJ1-3; 10 positions match TRBD1. The CDR3 consists of 14 residues. Trimming cost V 8 bases and J 6 bases; bases outside gene matches: 6. CDR1 is KGHDR and CDR2 is SFDVKD in the germline V gene. The CDR3 loop is CATITGTGVNTIYF. CDR3 in DNA: TGTGCCACCATTACCGGGACAGGGGTAAACACCATATATTTT.

The J gene is TRBJ1-5, the V gene TRBV7-8; 10 bases agree with TRBD1. The CDR3 totals 16 residues. The V gene's germline CDR1 is SGHVS and CDR2 FQNEAQ. Trimming took 1 base from V and 8 from J; bases not matched to a gene: 8. The CDR3 region has the DNA TGTGCCAGCAGCTTAGTTAAGGGACAGGGGTCGGAGCCCCAGCATTTT. Its translation is CASSLVKGQGSEPQHF.

A few counts support this clone. The V call is TRBV25-1, the J call TRBJ2-7; unclear D gene. V lost 4 bases and J lost 3, with 4 bases in between. Germline V gene lookup returns CDR1 MGHDK and CDR2 SYGVNS. This CDR3 is built from 11 residues. The CDR3 sequence is CASSVYYEQYF. The CDR3 DNA reads TGTGCCAGCAGTGTCTACTACGAGCAGTACTTC.

The rearrangement uses TRBV4-1 and TRBJ2-7; tentative D call: TRBD1 (6 bases). The CDR3 has 13 residues. Germline V lookup: CDR1 MGHRA, CDR2 YSYEKL. Trimming left V 3 bases short and J 2 bases short, with 8 bases between. This CDR3 is CASSQRQAYEQYF. In DNA, the CDR3 is TGCGCCAGCAGCCAGAGACAGGCCTACGAGCAGTACTTC.

This clone was detected only a few times. The CDR3 is CASANPRSWGNEQFF. For the CDR3, the DNA is TGTGCCAGCGCAAACCCAAGGAGCTGGGGAAATGAGCAGTTCTTC. V is TRBV25-1 and J is TRBJ2-1, with unresolved D. CDR1 and CDR2 (germline): MGHDK, SYGVNS. V lost 8 bases and J lost 7, with 21 bases in between. The CDR3 is made up of 15 amino acids.